This T cell receptor (beta chain) was observed in a study of blood T cell repertoires in COVID-19. Study in general: Sites across the United States, Italy and Spain contributed samples from acute and convalescent COVID-19. Nucleic acid was either cDNA or gDNA, and it came from T cells, B-cell-depleted T cells, or PBMCs.

In the study's own analysis: Nucleated cell counts were estimated from reference gene primer amplification. The protocol was immunoSEQ multiplex PCR, while the TCRdb copy is restricted to in-frame clones and leaves out a portion. That table supplies the V and J calls and clone size; D and trimming were determined from the DNA. The data hold roughly 70,000 clones, with around 90% observed a single time. The J segment lost 9 bases and the V segment lost 4 bases, leaving 9 bases of the junction unmatched. The CDR3 extends over 14 amino acids. CDR1 and CDR2 from the germline V gene are PRHDT and FYEKMQ (reference sequence).

The chain joins TRBV13 to TRBJ2-1; 7 bases align to TRBD2. The TCR was taken from a human donor in a cohort sampled during active COVID-19. Sample: peripheral blood. The CDR3 coding sequence is TGTGCCAGCAGCTCCCGACTAGTAGCGGGTGAGCAGTTCTTC. It is translated as CASSSRLVAGEQFF. The entire variable domain, with the rest obtained from reference TRBV13 and TRBJ2-1, is as follows: AAGVIQSPRHLIKEKRETATLKCYPIPRHDTVYWYQQGPGQDPQFLISFYEKMQSDKGSIPDRFSAQQFSDYHSELNMSSLELGDSALYFCASSSRLVAGEQFFGPGTRLTVL.